The source of this TCR beta chain is a study of control samples from healthy donors and cancer patients. The V gene end was trimmed by 5 bases and the J gene end by 0 bases; junction bases not matched to a gene: 3. The CDR3 has 15 amino acids. Per the germline V gene, CDR1 is SGHAT and CDR2 is FQNNGV. Here immunoSEQ multiplex PCR was the method, and the copy in TCRdb shows in-frame clones only, minus some. The sample contains hundreds of thousands of clones, roughly 82% of which appear only once. Sequenced material: PBMCs. This clonotype was obtained from a woman in her fifties or sixties with lung cancer. The chain links TRBV11-2 to TRBJ2-1, with 8 bases matching TRBD2. The CDR3 here is CASSIGTSSYNEQFF. DNA of the CDR3: TGTGCCAGCAGCATCGGGACTAGCTCCTACAATGAGCAGTTCTTC.